A single sample gave rise to the 16 T cell receptor beta chains below, sequenced in a study of persistence of HIV-infected CD4 T cells. The libraries were made with immunoSEQ version 4 in survey mode. The protocol was immunoSEQ multiplex PCR, while the TCRdb copy is restricted to in-frame clones and leaves out a portion. The sample lists roughly 64,000 clones, 70% to 75% occurring once. These TCRs' antigens remain unknown. The stimulus was an HIV-1 Gag 15-mer peptide pool, about 1.1 ug/peptide/mL. CD40L-negative CD69-negative CD45RO-high memory CD4+ T cells were sorted as populations depleted of antigen-responding cells. The input for sequencing was CD4+ T cells sorted from PBMCs after roughly 18-hour stimulation, taken from a patient who received antiretroviral therapy. The receptor set was obtained from an adult man with HIV who was CMV-seropositive.

The V and J genes are TRBV10-3 and TRBJ1-5, with D maybe TRBD1 (6 bases). The germline CDR1 and CDR2 sequences are ENHRY and SYGVKD. The CDR3 is 13 amino acids. Trimming removed 6 bases from V and 3 bases from J, with 9 bases in between. CDR3 DNA: TGTGCCATCAGGGACAGCAACAATCAGCCCCAGCATTTT. This sequence encodes CAIRDSNNQPQHF.

The chain employs TRBV28 and TRBJ1-4; no clear D. Germline CDR1 is MDHEN and CDR2 is SYDVKM. V lost 2 bases and J 6 bases, leaving 13 bases between the germline ends. The CDR3 spans 15 residues. CDR3 loop: CASSLIGGSDEKLFF. The CDR3, as DNA: TGTGCCAGCAGTTTAATTGGCGGCTCTGATGAAAAACTGTTTTTT.

This chain links TRBV28 with TRBJ1-4; 9 nucleotides agree with TRBD1. V was pared by 7 bases and J by 5 bases, with 5 bases of the junction left unmatched. CDR1 MDHEN and CDR2 SYDVKM come from the germline V gene. The CDR3 consists of 14 residues. CDR3: CASTPGQGNEKLFF. CDR3 sequence (DNA): TGTGCCAGCACCCCGGGACAGGGAAATGAAAAACTGTTTTTT.

About this clone itself: This CDR3 is also generated by other DNA sequences in the sample. V gene TRBV5-1 combines with J gene TRBJ1-1; 8 nucleotides align to TRBD1. The ends lost 3 bases at V and 5 bases at J; junction bases unmatched: 6. This CDR3 has 14 amino acids. Germline loops: CDR1 SGHRS, CDR2 YFSETQ. The DNA of the CDR3 is TGCGCCAGCAGCTCTCGACAGGGGAGGACTGAAGCTTTCTTT. It specifies CASSSRQGRTEAFF.

The rearrangement joins TRBV29-1 to TRBJ2-1; D gene unclear. The CDR3 runs 15 residues. V was clipped by 6 bases and J by 8 bases, with 23 bases between them. The V gene's germline CDR1 is SQVTM and CDR2 ANQGSEA. The CDR3 is CSVRPYVSTGDEQFF. The CDR3 nucleotides read TGCAGCGTGCGTCCCTACGTATCCACCGGAGATGAGCAGTTCTTC.

This chain links TRBV3-1 (or the pseudogene TRBV3-2) with TRBJ2-7; 11 nucleotides match TRBD1. Germline V CDR1 and CDR2: LGHDT, YNNKEL (reference sequence). With V trimmed by 4 bases and J by 3 bases, 5 bases remained unmatched. The CDR3 extends over 15 amino acids. The DNA of the CDR3 is TGTGCCAGCAGCCCCCGGGACAGGGGGATCTACGAGCAGTACTTC. This gives the protein CASSPRDRGIYEQYF.

The chain employs TRBV28 and TRBJ1-5; D remains ambiguous. From germline, CDR1 is MDHEN and CDR2 SYDVKM. Trimming stripped 5 bases from V and 5 bases from J, with 13 bases between. This CDR3 is 14 amino acids long. The chain's CDR3 is CASSPRGLYQPQHF. CDR3 bases: TGTGCCAGCAGTCCCCGGGGTTTATATCAGCCCCAGCATTTT.

The chain recombines TRBV30 with TRBJ1-5, with 8 bases aligning to TRBD1. Looked up from germline, CDR1 is GTSNPN and CDR2 is SVGIG (reference sequence). V trimming: 2 bases; J trimming: 5 bases; junction bases outside the gene matches: 5. The CDR3 extends over 14 amino acids. CDR3 residues: CAWSLQTGDQPQHF. The CDR3 DNA sequence: TGTGCCTGGAGTCTTCAGACAGGGGATCAGCCCCAGCATTTT.

The chain employs TRBV18 and TRBJ1-6; tentative D call: TRBD1 (6 bases). The V end was cut by 3 bases, the J end by 0 bases, with 12 bases between. The length of the CDR3 is 17 residues. From germline, CDR1 is KGHSH and CDR2 LQKENI. The CDR3 sequence is CASSPRGASSYNSPLHF. The DNA of the CDR3 is TGTGCCAGCTCACCTCGGGGGGCAAGCTCCTATAATTCACCCCTCCACTTT.

The V and J genes are TRBV18 and TRBJ1-1, with unresolved D. The CDR3 has 17 amino acids. Germline CDR1 reads KGHSH; CDR2 reads LQKENI. V lost 6 bases and J lost 4, with 24 bases in between. This CDR3 reads CASSFNGLAPLTTEAFF. The CDR3 region has the DNA TGTGCCAGCTCGTTTAACGGGTTGGCCCCACTCACCACTGAAGCTTTCTTT.

The chain carries TRBV10-2 and TRBJ1-1; D is undetermined. Trimming took off 5 bases at V and 8 bases at J, with 12 bases between the two ends. Looked up from germline, CDR1 is WSHSY and CDR2 is SAAADI. This CDR3 spans 12 amino acids. For the CDR3, the DNA is TGCGCCAGCAGTTATGAGGGTTCGGAAGCTTTCTTT. As protein: CASSYEGSEAFF.

The rearrangement links TRBV10-3 to TRBJ2-3; 8 bases align to TRBD2. J gave up 4 bases and V 6 bases, and 9 bases lay outside the gene matches. CDR1 is ENHRY and CDR2 is SYGVKD in the germline V gene. The CDR3 loop spans 15 amino acids. This CDR3 reads CAISPGGGLADTQYF. The CDR3 DNA reads TGTGCCATCAGCCCCGGGGGGGGCCTCGCAGATACGCAGTATTTT.

This clone was seen more than once but under ten times. The chain links TRBV18 to TRBJ2-7; D unresolved. This CDR3 contains 13 residues. Trimming cost V 2 bases and J 4 bases, with 9 bases left between them. Germline assignment: CDR1 KGHSH and CDR2 LQKENI. This chain's CDR3 is CASSPEGFYEQYF. Here the CDR3 DNA reads TGTGCCAGCTCACCAGAAGGGTTTTACGAGCAGTACTTC.

CDR3 protein: CATSRDLGVSTDTQYF. For the CDR3, the DNA is TGTGCCACCAGCAGAGATCTCGGGGTTAGCACAGATACGCAGTATTTT. The rearrangement uses TRBV15 and TRBJ2-3, with D maybe TRBD2 (5 bases). V shed 0 bases and J shed 0 bases, with 10 bases lying between them. Looked up from germline, CDR1 is LNHNV and CDR2 is YYDKDF (reference sequence). The CDR3 is 16 residues long. Combining the CDR3 with reference TRBV15 and TRBJ2-3 gives the whole variable domain DAMVIQNPRYQVTQFGKPVTLSCSQTLNHNVMYWYQQKSSQAPKLLFHYYDKDFNNEADTPDNFQSRRPNTSFCFLDIRSPGLGDTAMYLCATSRDLGVSTDTQYFGPGTRLTVL.

There are a few counts of this clone. V is TRBV5-8 and J is TRBJ1-5, with no clear D. CDR1 SGHTS and CDR2 YDEGEE come from the germline V gene. Trimming took off 2 bases at V and 5 bases at J, with 8 bases between the two ends. The CDR3 has 13 residues. CDR3 sequence (DNA): TGTGCCAGCAGCTTATGGAGGGATCAGCCCCAGCATTTT. It translates to CASSLWRDQPQHF.

This clone was found a few times. The chain carries TRBV7-2 and TRBJ1-2; D uncertain. Germline V gene data show CDR1 as SGHTA and CDR2 as FQGNSA. The CDR3 runs to 13 residues. V dropped 9 bases and J dropped 3 bases, with 14 bases sitting between them. For the CDR3, the DNA is TGTGCCAGTCGGCCCTCATGGGACTATGGCTACACCTTC. Translated: CASRPSWDYGYTF.